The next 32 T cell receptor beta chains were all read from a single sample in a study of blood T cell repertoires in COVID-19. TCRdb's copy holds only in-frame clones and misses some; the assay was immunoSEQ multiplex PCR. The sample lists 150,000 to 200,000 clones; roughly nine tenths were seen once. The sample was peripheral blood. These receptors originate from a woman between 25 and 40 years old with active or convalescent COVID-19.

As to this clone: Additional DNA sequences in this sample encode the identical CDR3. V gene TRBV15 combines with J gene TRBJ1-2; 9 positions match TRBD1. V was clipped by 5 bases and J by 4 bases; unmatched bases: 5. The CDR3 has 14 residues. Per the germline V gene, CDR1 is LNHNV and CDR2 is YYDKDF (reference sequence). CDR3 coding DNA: TGTGCCACCAGCTCTACAGGGGGCGCCTATGGCTACACCTTC. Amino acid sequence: CATSSTGGAYGYTF.

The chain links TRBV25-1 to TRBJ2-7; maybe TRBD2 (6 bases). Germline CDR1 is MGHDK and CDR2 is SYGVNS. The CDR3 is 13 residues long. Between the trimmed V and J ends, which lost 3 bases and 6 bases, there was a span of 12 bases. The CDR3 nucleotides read TGTGCCAGCAGTGAGAGCGGAGGGGCCGAGCAGTACTTC. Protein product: CASSESGGAEQYF.

The CDR3 region is CASSTSGSLYNEQFF. The DNA for the CDR3 is TGTGCCAGCAGCACTAGCGGGTCCCTCTACAATGAGCAGTTCTTC. The gene calls are TRBV14 and TRBJ2-1, with 9 bases lining up with TRBD2. Germline V gene lookup returns CDR1 SGHDN and CDR2 FVKESK. The CDR3 extends over 15 amino acids. The V segment lost 5 bases and the J segment 3 bases; nucleotides outside the gene matches: 5.

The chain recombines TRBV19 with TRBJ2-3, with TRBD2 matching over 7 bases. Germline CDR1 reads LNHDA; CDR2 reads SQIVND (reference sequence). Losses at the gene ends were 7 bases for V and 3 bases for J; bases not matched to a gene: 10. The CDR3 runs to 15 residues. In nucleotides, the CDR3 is TGTGCCAGTACCGACCTAGCGGAGAGTACAGATACGCAGTATTTT. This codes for CASTDLAESTDTQYF.

The CDR3 DNA sequence: TGTGCCAGCAGCCCCCTCGCAGGGGCGCATGAGCAGTTCTTC. Protein product: CASSPLAGAHEQFF. The V call is TRBV5-6, the J call TRBJ2-1, with D perhaps TRBD1 (6 bases). Trimming pared 4 bases from V and 8 bases from J, leaving 16 bases between. In germline, CDR1 is SGHDT, CDR2 YYEEEE. There are 14 residues in the CDR3.

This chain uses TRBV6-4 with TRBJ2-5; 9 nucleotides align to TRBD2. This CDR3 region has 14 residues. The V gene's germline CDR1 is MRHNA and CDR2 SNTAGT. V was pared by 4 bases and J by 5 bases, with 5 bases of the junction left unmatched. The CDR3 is CASSADSGSETQYF. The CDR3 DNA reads TGTGCCAGCAGTGCCGATAGCGGGAGTGAGACCCAGTACTTC.

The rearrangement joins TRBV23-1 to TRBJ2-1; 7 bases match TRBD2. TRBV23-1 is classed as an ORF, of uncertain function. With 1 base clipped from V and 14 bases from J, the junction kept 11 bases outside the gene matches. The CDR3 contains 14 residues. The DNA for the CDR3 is TGCGCCAGCAGTCAATTGGGAGGGCTAGTCGTTGAGTTCTTC. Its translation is CASSQLGGLVVEFF.

For the CDR3, the DNA is TGTGCCAGCAGTAGATACTCCACAGATACGCAGTATTTT. Encoded protein: CASSRYSTDTQYF. V gene TRBV11-2 combines with J gene TRBJ2-3; D is unclear. The V end lost 6 bases, the J end lost 2 bases, and 9 bases lay between the germline ends. The CDR3 covers 13 residues. Germline V gene data show CDR1 as SGHAT and CDR2 as FQNNGV.

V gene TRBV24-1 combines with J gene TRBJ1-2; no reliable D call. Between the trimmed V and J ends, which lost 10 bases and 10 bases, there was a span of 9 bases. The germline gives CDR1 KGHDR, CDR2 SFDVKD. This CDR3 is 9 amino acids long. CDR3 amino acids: CATPFYYTF. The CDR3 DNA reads TGTGCCACTCCCTTTTACTACACCTTC.

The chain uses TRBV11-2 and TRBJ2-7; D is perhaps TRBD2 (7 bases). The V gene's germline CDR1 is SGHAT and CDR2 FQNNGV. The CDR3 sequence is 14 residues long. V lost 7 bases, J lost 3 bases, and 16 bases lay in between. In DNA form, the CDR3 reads TGTGCCAGCACCCAAGGGGGGGGGTACTACGAGCAGTACTTC. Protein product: CASTQGGGYYEQYF.

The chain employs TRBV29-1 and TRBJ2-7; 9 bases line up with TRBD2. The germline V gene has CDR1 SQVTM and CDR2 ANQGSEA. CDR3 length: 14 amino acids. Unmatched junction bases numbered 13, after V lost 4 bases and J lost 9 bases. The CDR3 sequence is CSVGSELAGGVQYF. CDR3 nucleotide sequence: TGCAGCGTTGGGTCCGAACTCGCGGGAGGGGTGCAGTACTTC.

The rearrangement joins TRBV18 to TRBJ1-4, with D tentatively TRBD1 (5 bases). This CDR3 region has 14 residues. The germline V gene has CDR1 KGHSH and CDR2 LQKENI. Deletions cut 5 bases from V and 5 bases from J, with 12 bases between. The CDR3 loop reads CASSRGSANEKLFF. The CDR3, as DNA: TGTGCCAGCTCAAGGGGCAGCGCGAATGAAAAACTGTTTTTT.

CDR3: CASSGTGSTDTQYF. Here the CDR3 DNA reads TGTGCCAGTAGTGGGACAGGGAGCACAGATACGCAGTATTTT. This chain joins TRBV19 and TRBJ2-3, with TRBD1 matching over 9 bases. The CDR3 is made up of 14 amino acids. Germline assignment: CDR1 LNHDA and CDR2 SQIVND (reference sequence). Trimming removed 5 bases from V and 0 bases from J; junction bases left unmatched: 0. Supplemented by reference TRBV19 and TRBJ2-3, the full variable domain reads DGGITQSPKYLFRKEGQNVTLSCEQNLNHDAMYWYRQDPGQGLRLIYYSQIVNDFQKGDIAEGYSVSREKKESFPLTVTSAQKNPTAFYLCASSGTGSTDTQYFGPGTRLTVL.

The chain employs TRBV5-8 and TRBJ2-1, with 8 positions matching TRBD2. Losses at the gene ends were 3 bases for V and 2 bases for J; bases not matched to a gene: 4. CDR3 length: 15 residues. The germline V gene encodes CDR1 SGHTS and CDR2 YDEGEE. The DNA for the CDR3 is TGTGCCAGCAGCTCCGGGACTAGGCCCTACAATGAGCAGTTCTTC. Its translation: CASSSGTRPYNEQFF.

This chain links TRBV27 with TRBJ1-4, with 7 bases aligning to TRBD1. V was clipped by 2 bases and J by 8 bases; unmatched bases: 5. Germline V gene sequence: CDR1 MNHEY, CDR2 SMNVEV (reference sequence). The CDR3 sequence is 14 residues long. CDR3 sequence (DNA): TGTGCCAGCAGTTTAAGACAGGGTGAGGAAAAACTGTTTTTT. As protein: CASSLRQGEEKLFF.

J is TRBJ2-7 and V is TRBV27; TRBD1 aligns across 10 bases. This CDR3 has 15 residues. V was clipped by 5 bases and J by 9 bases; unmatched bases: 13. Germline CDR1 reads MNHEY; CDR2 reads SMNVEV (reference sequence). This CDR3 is CASSKTGTGDRVQYF. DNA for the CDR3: TGTGCCAGCAGTAAAACCGGGACAGGGGACCGTGTGCAGTACTTC.

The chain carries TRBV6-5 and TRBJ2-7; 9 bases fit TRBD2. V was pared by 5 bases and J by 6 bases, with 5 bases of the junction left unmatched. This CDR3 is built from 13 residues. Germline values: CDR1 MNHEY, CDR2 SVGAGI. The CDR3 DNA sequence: TGTGCCAGCAGTAAGGGACTAGCCCCCGAGCAGTACTTC. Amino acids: CASSKGLAPEQYF.

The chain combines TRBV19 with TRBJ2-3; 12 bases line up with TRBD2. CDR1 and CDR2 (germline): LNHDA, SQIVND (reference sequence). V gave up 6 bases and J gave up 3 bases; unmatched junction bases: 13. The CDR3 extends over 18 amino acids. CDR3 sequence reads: CASSPRPPGLAGTDTQYF. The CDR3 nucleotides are TGTGCCAGTAGCCCGAGACCCCCTGGACTAGCGGGAACAGATACGCAGTATTTT. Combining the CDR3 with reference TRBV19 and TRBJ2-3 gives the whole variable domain DGGITQSPKYLFRKEGQNVTLSCEQNLNHDAMYWYRQDPGQGLRLIYYSQIVNDFQKGDIAEGYSVSREKKESFPLTVTSAQKNPTAFYLCASSPRPPGLAGTDTQYFGPGTRLTVL.

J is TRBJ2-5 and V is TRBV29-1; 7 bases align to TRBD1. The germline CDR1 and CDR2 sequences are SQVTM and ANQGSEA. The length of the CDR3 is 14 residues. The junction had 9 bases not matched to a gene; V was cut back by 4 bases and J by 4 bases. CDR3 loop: CSVGRGGEGETQYF. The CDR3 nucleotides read TGCAGCGTTGGTAGAGGGGGCGAAGGAGAGACCCAGTACTTC.

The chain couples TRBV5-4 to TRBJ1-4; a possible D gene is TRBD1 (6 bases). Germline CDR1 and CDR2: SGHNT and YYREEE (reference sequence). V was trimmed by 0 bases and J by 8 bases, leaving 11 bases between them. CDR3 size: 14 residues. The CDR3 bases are TGTGCCAGCAGCTTGGATTGGACAGACGAAAAACTGTTTTTT. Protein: CASSLDWTDEKLFF. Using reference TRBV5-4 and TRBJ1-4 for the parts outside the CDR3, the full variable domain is ETGVTQSPTHLIKTRGQQVTLRCSSQSGHNTVSWYQQALGQGPQFIFQYYREEENGRGNFPPRFSGLQFPNYSSELNVNALELDDSALYLCASSLDWTDEKLFFGSGTQLSVL.

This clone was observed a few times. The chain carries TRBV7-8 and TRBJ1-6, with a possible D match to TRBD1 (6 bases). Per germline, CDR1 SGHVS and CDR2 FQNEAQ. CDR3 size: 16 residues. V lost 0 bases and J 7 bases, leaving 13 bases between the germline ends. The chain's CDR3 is CASSLAAGDGNSPLHF. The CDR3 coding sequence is TGTGCCAGCAGCTTAGCGGCAGGGGACGGCAATTCACCCCTCCACTTT.

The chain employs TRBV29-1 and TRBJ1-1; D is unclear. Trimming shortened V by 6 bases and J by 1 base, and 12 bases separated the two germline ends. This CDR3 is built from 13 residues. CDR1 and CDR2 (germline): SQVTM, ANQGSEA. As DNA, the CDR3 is TGCAGCGTCCTCGGTTATACGAACACTGAAGCTTTCTTT. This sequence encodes CSVLGYTNTEAFF. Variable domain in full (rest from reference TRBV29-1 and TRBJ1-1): SAVISQKPSRDICQRGTSLTIQCQVDSQVTMMFWYRQQPGQSLTLIATANQGSEATYESGFVIDKFPISRPNLTFSTLTVSNMSPEDSSIYLCSVLGYTNTEAFFGQGTRLTVV.

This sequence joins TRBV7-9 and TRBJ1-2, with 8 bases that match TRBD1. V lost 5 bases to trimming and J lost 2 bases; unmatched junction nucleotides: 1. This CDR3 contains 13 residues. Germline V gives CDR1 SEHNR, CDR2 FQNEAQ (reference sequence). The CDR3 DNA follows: TGTGCCAGCAGCCACAGGGGGAACTATGGCTACACCTTC. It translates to CASSHRGNYGYTF.

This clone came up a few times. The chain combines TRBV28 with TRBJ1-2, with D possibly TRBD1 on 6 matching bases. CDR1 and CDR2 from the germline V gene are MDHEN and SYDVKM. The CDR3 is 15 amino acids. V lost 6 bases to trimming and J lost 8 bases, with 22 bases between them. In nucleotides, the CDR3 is TGTGCCAGCAGCCCCGGGACACGCTCACTGAGAGGCTACACCTTC. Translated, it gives CASSPGTRSLRGYTF.

CDR3: CSASPGRHTEAFF. CDR3 in DNA: TGCAGTGCTAGTCCAGGGAGGCACACTGAAGCTTTCTTT. The V and J genes are TRBV20-1 and TRBJ1-1; tentatively, D is TRBD1 (5 bases). CDR3 length: 13 residues. Germline lookup yields CDR1 DFQATT and CDR2 SNEGSKA (reference sequence). V dropped 3 bases and J dropped 3 bases, with 11 bases sitting between them.

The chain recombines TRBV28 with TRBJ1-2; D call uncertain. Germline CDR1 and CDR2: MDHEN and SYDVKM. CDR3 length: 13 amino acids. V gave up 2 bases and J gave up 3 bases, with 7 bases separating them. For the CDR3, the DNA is TGTGCCAGCAGTTTAACCCGGGACTATGGCTACACCTTC. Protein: CASSLTRDYGYTF.

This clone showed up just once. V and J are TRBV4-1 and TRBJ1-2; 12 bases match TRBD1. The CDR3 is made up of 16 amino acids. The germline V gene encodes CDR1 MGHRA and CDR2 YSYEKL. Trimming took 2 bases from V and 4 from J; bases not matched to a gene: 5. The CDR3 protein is CASSQQPGQGAYGYTF. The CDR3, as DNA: TGCGCCAGCAGCCAACAGCCGGGACAGGGGGCCTATGGCTACACCTTC.

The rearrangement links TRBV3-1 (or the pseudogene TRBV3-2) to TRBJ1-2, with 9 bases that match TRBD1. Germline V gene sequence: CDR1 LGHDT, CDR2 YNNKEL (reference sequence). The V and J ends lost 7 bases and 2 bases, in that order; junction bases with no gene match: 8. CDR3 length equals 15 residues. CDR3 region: CASNGGDRANYGYTF. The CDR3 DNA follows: TGTGCCAGCAATGGGGGGGACAGGGCGAACTATGGCTACACCTTC.

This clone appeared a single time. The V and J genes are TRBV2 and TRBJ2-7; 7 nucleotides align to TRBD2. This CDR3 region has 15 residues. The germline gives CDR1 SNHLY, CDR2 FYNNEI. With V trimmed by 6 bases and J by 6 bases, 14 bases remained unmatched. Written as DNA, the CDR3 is TGTGCCAGCAGGCGGGGCAAAACTAGCGTAAGCGAGCAGTACTTC. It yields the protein CASRRGKTSVSEQYF. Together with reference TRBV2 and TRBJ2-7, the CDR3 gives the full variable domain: EPEVTQTPSHQVTQMGQEVILRCVPISNHLYFYWYRQILGQKVEFLVSFYNNEISEKSEIFDDQFSVERPDGSNFTLKIRSTKLEDSAMYFCASRRGKTSVSEQYFGPGTRLTVT.

CDR3 protein: CASDGQGSLETQYF. The CDR3 nucleotides are TGTGCCAGCGACGGACAGGGGAGTTTGGAGACCCAGTACTTC. The genes are TRBV2 and TRBJ2-5; 9 bases match TRBD1. This CDR3 has 14 amino acids. From germline, CDR1 is SNHLY and CDR2 FYNNEI. Losses at the gene ends were 8 bases for V and 5 bases for J; bases not matched to a gene: 9.

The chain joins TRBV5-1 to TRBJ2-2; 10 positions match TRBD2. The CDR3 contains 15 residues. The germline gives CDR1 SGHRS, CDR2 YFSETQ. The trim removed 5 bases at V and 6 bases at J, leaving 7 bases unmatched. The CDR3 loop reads CASRQAGGPPGELFF. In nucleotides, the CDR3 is TGCGCCAGCAGACAAGCGGGAGGGCCCCCCGGGGAGCTGTTTTTT.

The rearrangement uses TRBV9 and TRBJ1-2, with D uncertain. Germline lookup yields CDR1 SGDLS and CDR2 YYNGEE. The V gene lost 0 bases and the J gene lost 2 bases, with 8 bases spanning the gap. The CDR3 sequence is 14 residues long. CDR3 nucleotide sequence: TGTGCCAGCAGCGTAGCTCCCGGGAACTATGGCTACACCTTC. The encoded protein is CASSVAPGNYGYTF.